The 32 T cell receptor beta chains listed next were all sequenced from one sample in a study of shared clonotypes between healthy human individuals. Sequenced by immunoSEQ multiplex PCR; TCRdb stores in-frame clones only, minus some. The data contain 950,000 to 1,100,000 clones, around 78% of them singletons. The specimen sequenced was memory CD4+ T cells from PBMCs. As to subset: CD45RA-negative fraction. The receptors were gathered from a man between 18 and 29 years old in good health. Some clones in this sample may be carry-over from other donors' samples.

This rearrangement joins TRBV18 to TRBJ2-7, with D possibly TRBD2 on 6 matching bases. The germline V gene has CDR1 KGHSH and CDR2 LQKENI. This CDR3 has 15 amino acids. V shed 1 base and J shed 6 bases, with 16 bases lying between them. In nucleotides, the CDR3 is TGTGCCAGCTCACCACTCGGCCGCGGGATGGGCGAGCAGTACTTC. Protein: CASSPLGRGMGEQYF.

The V call is TRBV7-6, the J call TRBJ2-3, with TRBD2 as a possible D gene (5 bases). V lost 6 bases and J lost 5, with 12 bases in between. Germline V gene lookup returns CDR1 SGHVS and CDR2 FNYEAQ. The CDR3 is 13 residues long. The CDR3 nucleotides are TGTGCCAGCAGTACGACCGGGATAGATACGCAGTATTTT. Amino acids: CASSTTGIDTQYF.

The gene calls are TRBV5-8 and TRBJ1-2; TRBD1 aligns across 8 bases. The germline CDR1 and CDR2 sequences are SGHTS and YDEGEE. J lost 5 bases, V lost 3 bases, and 3 bases had no gene match. The CDR3 length is 13 residues. The CDR3: CASSSGQGYGYTF. CDR3 DNA: TGTGCCAGCAGCTCAGGACAGGGATATGGCTACACCTTC.

The rearrangement links TRBV2 to TRBJ2-7; D gene ambiguous. The CDR3 extends over 11 amino acids. V lost 5 bases, J lost 6 bases, and 8 bases lay in between. Germline loops: CDR1 SNHLY, CDR2 FYNNEI. In DNA, the CDR3 is TGTGCCAGCAGTAAAACCCCCGAGCAGTACTTC. The encoded protein is CASSKTPEQYF.

The chain recombines TRBV14 with TRBJ1-2; 7 positions agree with TRBD1. The trim removed 1 base at V and 1 base at J, leaving 3 bases unmatched. This CDR3 region has 15 residues. Germline values: CDR1 SGHDN, CDR2 FVKESK. The CDR3 sequence: CASSQVGQHNYGYTF. The CDR3 coding sequence is TGTGCCAGCAGCCAAGTGGGACAGCATAACTATGGCTACACCTTC.

Comment on this clone: The same CDR3 is also encoded by other DNA sequences in this sample. The rearrangement joins TRBV7-6 to TRBJ2-3, with TRBD2 matching over 13 bases. The germline V gene encodes CDR1 SGHVS and CDR2 FNYEAQ. The CDR3 extends over 18 amino acids. V gave up 2 bases and J gave up 0 bases; unmatched junction bases: 5. CDR3 residues: CASSLRGLAGPSTDTQYF. DNA of the CDR3: TGTGCCAGCAGCTTAAGGGGACTAGCGGGACCTAGCACAGATACGCAGTATTTT.

V and J are TRBV2 and TRBJ1-6, with 7 bases identical to TRBD1. Germline CDR1 reads SNHLY; CDR2 reads FYNNEI. This CDR3 spans 13 amino acids. Unmatched junction bases numbered 9, after V lost 6 bases and J lost 13 bases. CDR3 in DNA: TGTGCCAGCAGCCCGGACAGGACCCAGCCCCTCCACTTT. The encoded protein is CASSPDRTQPLHF. Looking up the rest from reference TRBV2 and TRBJ1-6 gives the full variable domain: EPEVTQTPSHQVTQMGQEVILRCVPISNHLYFYWYRQILGQKVEFLVSFYNNEISEKSEIFDDQFSVERPDGSNFTLKIRSTKLEDSAMYFCASSPDRTQPLHFGNGTRLTVT.

Concerning this clone itself: This sequence may be a read error, since a much larger clone differs from it by one base. The rearrangement joins TRBV5-1 to TRBJ2-7; the D gene is possibly TRBD1 (5 bases). Germline CDR1 reads SGHRS; CDR2 reads YFSETQ. Trimming cost V 2 bases and J 3 bases, with 6 bases left between them. The CDR3 length is 12 residues. This chain's CDR3 is CASSLQDYEQYF. The DNA of the CDR3 is TGCGCCAGCAGCTTACAGGACTACGAGCAGTACTTC.

The chain carries TRBV9 and TRBJ2-3; D is possibly TRBD1 (8 bases). CDR1 is SGDLS and CDR2 is YYNGEE in the germline V gene. V dropped 2 bases and J dropped 5 bases, with 18 bases sitting between them. This CDR3 comprises 16 residues. Here the CDR3 reads CASSVEQGGLGDTQYF. In nucleotides, the CDR3 is TGTGCCAGCAGCGTGGAACAGGGGGGGTTAGGAGATACGCAGTATTTT.

The chain joins TRBV28 to TRBJ2-4, with D possibly called TRBD1 or TRBD2 (5 bases each). V was clipped by 6 bases and J by 9 bases, with 15 bases between them. The germline V gene encodes CDR1 MDHEN and CDR2 SYDVKM. This CDR3 has 13 amino acids. Here the CDR3 DNA reads TGTGCCAGCAGACGTGGGACCGCGAGCATTCAGTACTTC. This sequence encodes CASRRGTASIQYF.

This clone came up a few times. The V call is TRBV10-3, the J call TRBJ2-5; 7 nucleotides agree with TRBD1. This CDR3 contains 15 residues. Germline V lookup: CDR1 ENHRY, CDR2 SYGVKD. The V segment lost 0 bases and the J segment 1 base; nucleotides outside the gene matches: 2. The CDR3 coding sequence is TGTGCCATCAGTGAGTCGGCAGGGGGCCAAGAGACCCAGTACTTC. Amino acids: CAISESAGGQETQYF.

This clone was found a few times. The CDR3 reads CASSADTQNTEAFF. In DNA, the CDR3 is TGTGCCAGCAGCGCCGACACTCAGAACACTGAAGCTTTCTTT. This chain joins TRBV7-9 and TRBJ1-1; the D is unclear. Germline V gives CDR1 SEHNR, CDR2 FQNEAQ (reference sequence). This CDR3 is 14 amino acids long. The V end was cut by 5 bases, the J end by 1 base, with 11 bases between.

The V gene is TRBV7-9, the J gene TRBJ2-5, with a weak D call TRBD1 (5 bases). V was pared by 1 base and J by 4 bases, with 10 bases between. CDR3 length equals 14 residues. CDR1 is SEHNR, CDR2 FQNEAQ, per germline (reference sequence). The CDR3 loop is CASSLGQNLETQYF. The CDR3 region has the DNA TGTGCCAGCAGCTTAGGACAGAATTTAGAGACCCAGTACTTC.

The V gene is TRBV19, the J gene TRBJ2-3; 9 bases fit TRBD1. V was clipped by 6 bases and J by 1 base; unmatched bases: 20. The CDR3 sequence is 20 residues long. CDR1 is LNHDA, CDR2 SQIVND, per germline (reference sequence). In DNA, the CDR3 is TGTGCCAGTAGACCCCTTCGGGGGACAGGGAGGCCCGTTGGCACAGATACGCAGTATTTT. It encodes CASRPLRGTGRPVGTDTQYF.

J is TRBJ2-3 and V is TRBV28, with 11 bases that match TRBD2. With 6 bases clipped from V and 6 bases from J, the junction kept 5 bases outside the gene matches. This CDR3 is 14 amino acids long. The germline CDR1 and CDR2 sequences are MDHEN and SYDVKM. CDR3 nucleotides: TGTGCCAGCAGGTTTAGCGGGAGGGGGGATACGCAGTATTTT. Its translation is CASRFSGRGDTQYF.

The chain employs TRBV7-3 and TRBJ2-7; D might be TRBD1 or TRBD2, each matching 5 bases. The length of the CDR3 is 14 residues. Germline V gene lookup returns CDR1 SGHTA and CDR2 FQGTGA. Trimming took off 2 bases at V and 2 bases at J, with 10 bases between the two ends. CDR3 nucleotides: TGTGCCAGCAGCTTAGGGGGATCCGCCTACGAGCAGTACTTC. Amino acid sequence: CASSLGGSAYEQYF.

Regarding this clone: Distinct nucleotide sequences in the sample also encode this CDR3. The V gene is TRBV7-3, the J gene TRBJ2-3; maybe TRBD2 (6 bases). Germline values: CDR1 SGHTA, CDR2 FQGTGA. This CDR3 is built from 14 residues. Deletions cut 1 base from V and 6 bases from J, with 11 bases between. The CDR3 loop is CASSLSRGADTQYF. Written as DNA, the CDR3 is TGTGCCAGCAGCTTAAGTCGCGGGGCTGATACGCAGTATTTT.

The rearrangement links TRBV5-6 to TRBJ2-5; no firm D call. Germline V gene lookup returns CDR1 SGHDT and CDR2 YYEEEE. CDR3 size: 12 residues. V was clipped by 4 bases and J by 3 bases, with 7 bases between them. The chain's CDR3 is CASSLTEETQYF. In DNA, the CDR3 is TGTGCCAGCAGCCTTACCGAAGAGACCCAGTACTTC.

The chain links TRBV10-3 to TRBJ2-3; weak D call: TRBD2 (5 bases). Trimming shortened V by 0 bases and J by 4 bases, and 17 bases separated the two germline ends. This CDR3 comprises 17 residues. Germline CDR1 ENHRY, CDR2 SYGVKD. CDR3 coding DNA: TGTGCCATCAGTGAGTCTCAACGGAGCGGAGCCGCAGATACGCAGTATTTT. Translation: CAISESQRSGAADTQYF.

The chain uses TRBV9 and TRBJ1-1; TRBD1 might be the D (5 bases). The CDR3 spans 14 residues. The germline V and J ends were trimmed by 4 bases and 0 bases, with 10 bases remaining between them. Germline V gene data show CDR1 as SGDLS and CDR2 as YYNGEE. In nucleotides, the CDR3 is TGTGCCAGCAGCCTACAGACAGTGAACACTGAAGCTTTCTTT. Its protein product is CASSLQTVNTEAFF. Together with reference TRBV9 and TRBJ1-1, the CDR3 gives the full variable domain: DSGVTQTPKHLITATGQRVTLRCSPRSGDLSVYWYQQSLDQGLQFLIQYYNGEERAKGNILERFSAQQFPDLHSELNLSSLELGDSALYFCASSLQTVNTEAFFGQGTRLTVV.

The chain uses TRBV4-1 and TRBJ2-7; 8 nucleotides agree with TRBD2. This CDR3 is 18 amino acids long. Germline CDR1 MGHRA, CDR2 YSYEKL. V gave up 1 base and J gave up 0 bases; unmatched junction bases: 11. CDR3 nucleotides: TGCGCCAGCAGCCAAGTTGGCGGGAAGCGGGAGTCCTCCTACGAGCAGTACTTC. It specifies CASSQVGGKRESSYEQYF.

The chain links TRBV15 to TRBJ1-2; 7 bases match TRBD1. In germline, CDR1 is LNHNV, CDR2 YYDKDF (reference sequence). The length of the CDR3 is 15 residues. Trimming removed 1 base from V and 7 bases from J; junction bases left unmatched: 9. The CDR3 region has the DNA TGTGCCACCAGCAGAGCAGGCTACAGGGGTTCTGGCTACACCTTC. This gives the protein CATSRAGYRGSGYTF.

This clone showed up just a few times. The chain couples TRBV7-2 to TRBJ1-5; D gene uncertain. Trimming left V 0 bases short and J 5 bases short, with 11 bases between. Germline V gene data show CDR1 as SGHTA and CDR2 as FQGNSA. This CDR3 has 15 amino acids. CDR3 loop: CASSLARADYQPQHF. The CDR3 DNA sequence: TGTGCCAGCAGCTTAGCCCGGGCCGATTATCAGCCCCAGCATTTT.

The chain links TRBV2 to TRBJ2-7, with D unclear. Trimming shortened V by 4 bases and J by 4 bases, and 14 bases separated the two germline ends. In germline, CDR1 is SNHLY, CDR2 FYNNEI. There are 14 residues in the CDR3. The CDR3 reads CASSVSAVQYEQYF. CDR3 nucleotides: TGTGCCAGCAGTGTTTCCGCAGTTCAATACGAGCAGTACTTC.

This clone has just one count. This chain connects TRBV19 to TRBJ1-5, with 11 bases identical to TRBD1. The junction had 10 bases not matched to a gene; V was cut back by 5 bases and J by 4 bases. This CDR3 is 17 amino acids long. CDR1 and CDR2 (germline): LNHDA, SQIVND (reference sequence). The chain's CDR3 is CASSLWTGGLSNQPQHF. In DNA form, the CDR3 reads TGTGCCAGTAGTCTCTGGACAGGGGGCCTCTCGAATCAGCCCCAGCATTTT.

The V gene is TRBV6-9, the J gene TRBJ1-6, with unresolved D. The length of the CDR3 is 12 residues. Trimming pared 3 bases from V and 10 bases from J, leaving 7 bases between. Germline assignment: CDR1 MNHGY and CDR2 SVAAGI. CDR3 loop: CASSYRASPLHF. The DNA for the CDR3 is TGTGCCAGCAGTTACCGGGCCTCACCCCTCCACTTT.

J is TRBJ2-7 and V is TRBV7-9; 7 nucleotides match TRBD2. The trim removed 4 bases at V and 0 bases at J, leaving 18 bases unmatched. Germline assignment: CDR1 SEHNR and CDR2 FQNEAQ (reference sequence). CDR3 size: 19 residues. The CDR3 coding sequence is TGTGCCAGCAGCTCGGAATTAGGGCGTGAGGGAGGGAGCTCCTACGAGCAGTACTTC. It translates to CASSSELGREGGSSYEQYF. Combining the CDR3 with reference TRBV7-9 and TRBJ2-7 gives the whole variable domain DTGVSQNPRHKITKRGQNVTFRCDPISEHNRLYWYRQTLGQGPEFLTYFQNEAQLEKSRLLSDRFSAERPKGSFSTLEIQRTEQGDSAMYLCASSSELGREGGSSYEQYFGPGTRLTVT.

This clone was counted a single time. The V call is TRBV6-6, the J call TRBJ1-3; D call uncertain. Trimming removed 2 bases from V and 4 bases from J, with 6 bases in between. From germline, CDR1 is MNHNY and CDR2 SVGAGI (reference sequence). CDR3 length: 13 amino acids. As DNA, the CDR3 is TGTGCCAGCAGTTACCAAGGGGGAAACACCATATATTTT. Translated, it gives CASSYQGGNTIYF.

This clone appeared once. The rearrangement uses TRBV2 and TRBJ2-5; 8 positions match TRBD2. Germline loops: CDR1 SNHLY, CDR2 FYNNEI. The V gene end was trimmed by 6 bases and the J gene end by 5 bases; junction bases not matched to a gene: 11. The CDR3 sequence is 15 residues long. CDR3 DNA sequence: TGTGCCAGCAGCGACGGTGGTGGCGGGAGGGAGACCCAGTACTTC. Translation: CASSDGGGGRETQYF. The variable domain in full, with the rest retrieved from reference TRBV2 and TRBJ2-5, is EPEVTQTPSHQVTQMGQEVILRCVPISNHLYFYWYRQILGQKVEFLVSFYNNEISEKSEIFDDQFSVERPDGSNFTLKIRSTKLEDSAMYFCASSDGGGGRETQYFGPGTRLLVL.

This clone was counted a single time. The chain has TRBV27 and TRBJ2-2; 12 positions agree with TRBD2. The germline V gene has CDR1 MNHEY and CDR2 SMNVEV (reference sequence). This CDR3 region has 15 residues. V shed 2 bases, J shed 7 bases, and the junction held 2 bases outside the gene matches. The CDR3 sequence is CASSLLAGGVGELFF. In DNA form, the CDR3 reads TGTGCCAGCAGTTTACTAGCGGGAGGGGTCGGGGAGCTGTTTTTT.

V gene TRBV6-1 combines with J gene TRBJ1-5, with D perhaps TRBD1 (6 bases). CDR3 size: 19 residues. The V gene lost 4 bases and the J gene lost 2 bases, with 24 bases spanning the gap. In germline, CDR1 is MNHNS, CDR2 SASEGT. The CDR3 is CASSARTVNEGFGNQPQHF. The CDR3 nucleotides read TGTGCCAGCAGTGCAAGGACAGTTAATGAGGGGTTTGGCAATCAGCCCCAGCATTTT.

This clone has only a few counts. The V call is TRBV27, the J call TRBJ1-2; the D gene is possibly TRBD1 (6 bases). Germline V gene data show CDR1 as MNHEY and CDR2 as SMNVEV (reference sequence). Deletions cut 4 bases from V and 0 bases from J, with 12 bases between. The CDR3 has 15 amino acids. The CDR3 sequence: CASSSRDTANYGYTF. DNA of the CDR3: TGTGCCAGCAGTTCACGGGACACAGCTAACTATGGCTACACCTTC.